The text below deals with one TCR beta chain. As yet, its antigen is unknown. Primers: 60 Vbeta forward and 13 Jbeta reverse. Repertoires were generated with immunoSEQ multiplex PCR, while TCRdb's copy carries only in-frame clones and drops some. Of more than 150,000 clones in the sample, 65% to 85% were seen once. The CDR3 is 14 amino acids. With 5 bases removed from V and 6 bases from J, the gap between germline ends came to 13 bases. Per the germline V gene, CDR1 is MGHDK and CDR2 is SYGVNS. This record belongs to a study of cytomegalovirus exposure and HLA in healthy donors. General study points: Listed as cytomegalovirus-associated were roughly 180 TCR beta chains. When a later analysis compared HLA-associated TCR beta chains with equally common others, the HLA-associated chains turned out to be more clonally expanded and to have lower generation probabilities. In a later analysis, at a false discovery rate of 0.05, 15,000 to 20,000 TCR beta sequences were associated with HLA alleles.

This chain links TRBV25-1 with TRBJ1-4; D is undetermined. This receptor was obtained from a middle-aged man in good health and CMV-seronegative. The sequenced material came from PBMCs. CDR3 residues: CASSLLRGDEKLFF. The DNA for the CDR3 is TGTGCCAGCAGTCTCCTACGCGGAGATGAAAAACTGTTTTTT.